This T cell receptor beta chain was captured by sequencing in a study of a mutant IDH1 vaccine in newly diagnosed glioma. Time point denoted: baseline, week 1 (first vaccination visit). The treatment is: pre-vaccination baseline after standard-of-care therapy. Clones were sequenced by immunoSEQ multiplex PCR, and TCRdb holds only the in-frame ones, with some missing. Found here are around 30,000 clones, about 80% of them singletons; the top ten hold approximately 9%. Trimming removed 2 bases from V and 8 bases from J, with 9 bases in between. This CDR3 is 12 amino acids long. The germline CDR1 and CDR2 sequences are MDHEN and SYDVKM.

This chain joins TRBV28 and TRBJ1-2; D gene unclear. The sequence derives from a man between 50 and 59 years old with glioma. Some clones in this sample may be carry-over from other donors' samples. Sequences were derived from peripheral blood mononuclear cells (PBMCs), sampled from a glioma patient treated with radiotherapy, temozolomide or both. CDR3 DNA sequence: TGTGCCAGCAGTTTACTCGGATCCGGCTACACCTTC. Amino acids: CASSLLGSGYTF.